This is a list of T cell receptor beta chains from one sample in a study of blood T cell repertoires in COVID-19. The protocol was immunoSEQ multiplex PCR, while the TCRdb copy is restricted to in-frame clones and leaves out a portion. This sample has about 190,000 clones; less than 80% occur once, and the top ten carry around 12%. The source material was peripheral blood. The receptor set was obtained from a woman aged 50 to 65 with acute or convalescent COVID-19. CDR3s include the opening cysteine and the closing phenylalanine or tryptophan. Fields, in order: D gene, CDR3 length, V gene, clone size, J gene, CDR3 protein, CDR3 DNA. The D gene is left open where the match is weak. Size values are once, few and many counts, or a class for expanded clones, and some rows have none.

-	14	TRBV9	-	TRBJ1-1	CASSRSMTGTEAFF	TGTGCCAGCAGCAGATCGATGACGGGAACTGAAGCTTTCTTT
-	13	TRBV27	-	TRBJ2-7	CASSYRVTYEQYF	TGTGCCAGCAGTTACAGGGTGACCTACGAGCAGTACTTC
-	15	TRBV5-1	-	TRBJ2-7	CASRKDRSASYEQYF	TGCGCCAGCAGAAAGGACAGATCCGCCTCCTACGAGCAGTACTTC
TRBD1	13	TRBV12-3/TRBV12-4	once	TRBJ2-7	CASSRTGFGEQYF	TGTGCCAGCAGTCGGACAGGGTTCGGCGAGCAGTACTTC
TRBD1	14	TRBV28	-	TRBJ2-3	CASRRQGFADTQYF	TGTGCCAGCAGGCGACAGGGGTTCGCAGATACGCAGTATTTT
TRBD1	15	TRBV5-1	-	TRBJ2-1	CASSRRAGGYNEQFF	TGCGCCAGCAGCCGTAGGGCAGGGGGATACAATGAGCAGTTCTTC
TRBD1	13	TRBV28	-	TRBJ1-2	CASRDDRVAGYTF	TGTGCCAGCAGGGATGACAGGGTGGCTGGCTACACCTTC
-	12	TRBV5-6	-	TRBJ2-1	CASSLVGDEQFF	TGTGCCAGCAGCTTGGTCGGGGATGAGCAGTTCTTC
-	11	TRBV20-1	-	TRBJ1-1	CSAPPGTEAFF	TGCAGTGCCCCCCCAGGGACTGAAGCTTTCTTT
-	13	TRBV12-3/TRBV12-4	-	TRBJ1-5	CASSFRGNQPQHF	TGTGCCAGCAGTTTCAGGGGAAACCAGCCCCAGCATTTT
TRBD1	14	TRBV7-2	-	TRBJ1-6	CASSSTGERSPLHF	TGTGCCAGCAGCTCTACAGGGGAGAGGTCACCCCTCCACTTT
-	12	TRBV11-2	-	TRBJ2-3	CASSRFRDTQYF	TGTGCCAGCAGCCGTTTCAGGGATACGCAGTATTTT
-	15	TRBV19	-	TRBJ1-2	CASSNGRGLNYGYTF	TGTGCCAGTAGTAACGGACGGGGACTAAACTATGGCTACACCTTC